The 27 T cell receptor beta chains below come from one sample, sequenced in a study of shared clonotypes between healthy human individuals (TCRdb year 2020). The protocol used for the library was the immunoSEQ multiplex PCR assay. The clones in this table, taken by TCRdb from immuneACCESS, are in-frame only. Not every clone is retained; where verified, under half of the shortfall comes from an unresolved V gene, and the cause of the rest is unknown. The sample has 2 million to 2.5 million clones on record, approximately 93% of them singletons. Clones ranked in the top ten supply approximately 0.4% of the sample. Sequenced input: naive CD4+ T cells from PBMCs. The sample's cell subset or site label, in plain terms: CD45RA+ positively selected. Receptors were obtained from a man between 18 and 35 years old in good health. Some clones in this sample may be carry-over from other donors' samples.

The genes are TRBV7-3 and TRBJ1-1; D not certain. Trimming left V 4 bases short and J 4 bases short, with 10 bases between. CDR1 is SGHTA and CDR2 is FQGTGA in the germline V gene. CDR3 length equals 13 residues. The CDR3 region has the DNA TGTGCCAGCAGCTCCGCCGGTGGCACTGAAGCTTTCTTT. Translated, it gives CASSSAGGTEAFF.

The rearrangement uses TRBV6-1 and TRBJ1-5, with D possibly matching TRBD1 (6 bases). V was cut by 3 bases and J by 4 bases, with 10 bases left in between. CDR1 and CDR2 (germline): MNHNS, SASEGT. The CDR3 is made up of 14 amino acids. The CDR3 nucleotides are TGTGCCAGCAGTGATACAGGGCAGAATCAGCCCCAGCATTTT. Amino acid sequence: CASSDTGQNQPQHF.

About this clone itself: The same CDR3 can be traced to other DNA sequences in this sample. The chain carries TRBV5-1 and TRBJ2-5; D may be TRBD2 (6 bases). The CDR3 is 15 amino acids. Germline loops: CDR1 SGHRS, CDR2 YFSETQ. Deletions cut 1 base from V and 2 bases from J, with 12 bases between. The chain's CDR3 is CASSLYGGAQETQYF. For the CDR3, the DNA is TGCGCCAGCAGCTTGTATGGCGGGGCACAAGAGACCCAGTACTTC.

This chain connects TRBV4-1 to TRBJ2-1, with 8 bases lining up with TRBD2. The CDR3 spans 17 residues. V dropped 2 bases and J dropped 8; count of bases not matched to a gene: 14. Germline loops: CDR1 MGHRA, CDR2 YSYEKL. Here the CDR3 DNA reads TGCGCCAGCAGCCAACGACCTACTAGCGGCCCTGCGGATGAGCAGTTCTTC. It specifies CASSQRPTSGPADEQFF.

The J gene is TRBJ2-1, the V gene TRBV7-2; D is ambiguous. Per the germline V gene, CDR1 is SGHTA and CDR2 is FQGNSA. This CDR3 region has 9 residues. V was pared by 1 base and J by 15 bases, with 4 bases between. The CDR3 here is CASSLVPFF. The CDR3 DNA reads as TGTGCCAGCAGCTTAGTCCCGTTCTTC.

The chain couples TRBV5-1 to TRBJ2-7; D uncertain. CDR3 length equals 11 residues. Deletions cut 2 bases from V and 5 bases from J, with 5 bases between. CDR1 and CDR2 from the germline V gene are SGHRS and YFSETQ. CDR3 DNA sequence: TGCGCCAGCAGCTTTATGAACGAGCAGTACTTC. Translated: CASSFMNEQYF.

Note on this clone: Other DNA variants within this sample encode the same CDR3. The chain joins TRBV5-1 to TRBJ1-2; 9 bases match TRBD1. The CDR3 sequence is 14 residues long. J was trimmed by 4 bases and V by 4 bases; bases with no gene match: 5. Germline-derived CDR1 and CDR2 are SGHRS and YFSETQ. The CDR3 loop is CASSPRQGGYGYTF. CDR3 nucleotide sequence: TGCGCCAGCAGCCCTAGACAGGGGGGCTATGGCTACACCTTC. Filled out from reference TRBV5-1 and TRBJ1-2, the complete variable domain reads KAGVTQTPRYLIKTRGQQVTLSCSPISGHRSVSWYQQTPGQGLQFLFEYFSETQRNKGNFPGRFSGRQFSNSRSEMNVSTLELGDSALYLCASSPRQGGYGYTFGSGTRLTVV.

The CDR3 loop reads CASSLGSRSQAQYF. For the CDR3, the DNA is TGTGCCAGCAGTTTAGGTTCGCGCTCGCAGGCGCAGTATTTT. The V call is TRBV28, the J call TRBJ2-3; D is unclear. The CDR3 runs 14 residues. V was shortened by 2 bases and J by 10 bases, with 16 bases between the two germline ends. In germline, CDR1 is MDHEN, CDR2 SYDVKM.

This clone has just one count. The chain recombines TRBV5-1 with TRBJ2-7, with D hard to call. Per the germline V gene, CDR1 is SGHRS and CDR2 is YFSETQ. CDR3 size: 17 residues. With 1 base removed from V and 4 bases from J, the gap between germline ends came to 21 bases. The CDR3 bases are TGCGCCAGCAGCTTGTCCTCGGGCTCTCCTTATAAATACGAGCAGTACTTC. This codes for CASSLSSGSPYKYEQYF.

This rearrangement joins TRBV5-4 to TRBJ2-7; D gene unclear. Germline lookup yields CDR1 SGHNT and CDR2 YYREEE (reference sequence). The CDR3 covers 16 residues. The ends were cut back, 4 bases at V and 0 bases at J, with 17 bases in the middle. The CDR3 reads CASSTLTTASSYEQYF. The DNA of the CDR3 is TGTGCCAGCAGCACCCTGACAACGGCCAGCTCCTACGAGCAGTACTTC.

The rearrangement uses TRBV6-5 and TRBJ2-7; no definite D call. Deletions cut 5 bases from V and 4 bases from J, with 15 bases between. The CDR3 length is 14 residues. CDR1 and CDR2 from the germline V gene are MNHEY and SVGAGI. The CDR3 reads CASSSPGLGYEQYF. CDR3 nucleotide sequence: TGTGCCAGCAGTAGCCCCGGCCTGGGGTACGAGCAGTACTTC.

This chain joins TRBV5-4 and TRBJ2-3, with D possibly matching TRBD1 (6 bases). CDR3 length: 14 residues. Looked up from germline, CDR1 is SGHNT and CDR2 is YYREEE (reference sequence). V was cut by 0 bases and J by 5 bases, with 10 bases left in between. The CDR3 DNA reads TGTGCCAGCAGCTTGGCAGGGGACGGAGATACGCAGTATTTT. Translation: CASSLAGDGDTQYF.

V and J are TRBV25-1 and TRBJ2-7; 7 bases fit TRBD1. CDR1 is MGHDK and CDR2 is SYGVNS in the germline V gene. The CDR3 extends over 15 amino acids. The trim removed 3 bases at V and 2 bases at J, leaving 7 bases unmatched. CDR3 bases: TGTGCCAGCAGTGAGTCCGGGACAGTCACCTACGAGCAGTACTTC. This translates into CASSESGTVTYEQYF.

This chain connects TRBV6-5 to TRBJ2-7, with D possibly being TRBD1 (5 bases). The germline V and J ends were trimmed by 2 bases and 0 bases, with 14 bases remaining between them. Germline V lookup: CDR1 MNHEY, CDR2 SVGAGI. This CDR3 has 16 amino acids. CDR3 amino acids: CASSYPRQTSSYEQYF. CDR3 nucleotides: TGTGCCAGCAGTTACCCTCGACAGACGAGCTCCTACGAGCAGTACTTC.

This clone occurred once. CDR3 DNA sequence: TGTGCCAGCAAAATGACTAGCGGGACCCCCTACGAGCAGTACTTC. Its protein is CASKMTSGTPYEQYF. J is TRBJ2-7 and V is TRBV6-5, with TRBD2 matching over 11 bases. Germline CDR1 reads MNHEY; CDR2 reads SVGAGI. The CDR3 has 15 amino acids. J lost 2 bases, V lost 7 bases, and 7 bases had no gene match.

Worth noting for this clone: The identical CDR3 is also encoded by other nucleotide sequences in the sample. V and J are TRBV19 and TRBJ1-5; the D is unclear. The germline V gene encodes CDR1 LNHDA and CDR2 SQIVND (reference sequence). The CDR3 is 13 amino acids. The ends were cut back, 4 bases at V and 0 bases at J, with 4 bases in the middle. The CDR3, as DNA: TGTGCCAGTAGTAGGACTAGCAATCAGCCCCAGCATTTT. It specifies CASSRTSNQPQHF.

A word on this clone: The sample has other DNA sequences that encode this CDR3 too. The chain employs TRBV18 and TRBJ1-4; 7 bases map to TRBD1. This CDR3 is built from 15 residues. V lost 0 bases to trimming and J lost 8 bases; unmatched junction nucleotides: 6. Per the germline V gene, CDR1 is KGHSH and CDR2 is LQKENI. CDR3 in amino acids: CASSPPGQVNEKLFF. CDR3 in DNA: TGTGCCAGCTCACCACCCGGACAGGTTAACGAAAAACTGTTTTTT.

This chain connects TRBV19 to TRBJ1-4; 9 nucleotides align to TRBD1. The length of the CDR3 is 15 residues. The germline V gene encodes CDR1 LNHDA and CDR2 SQIVND (reference sequence). Trimming removed 6 bases from V and 4 bases from J; junction bases left unmatched: 6. The CDR3 sequence: CASSIQGAGNEKLFF. The CDR3 DNA is TGTGCCAGTAGCATACAGGGGGCTGGTAATGAAAAACTGTTTTTT.

The V call is TRBV7-2, the J call TRBJ1-3; D uncertain. Per the germline V gene, CDR1 is SGHTA and CDR2 is FQGNSA. The CDR3 is 12 amino acids. V was pared by 6 bases and J by 5 bases, with 8 bases between. CDR3 sequence reads: CASSLGRNTIYF. Written as DNA, the CDR3 is TGTGCCAGCAGTCTCGGGAGAAACACCATATATTTT.

V is TRBV28 and J is TRBJ1-4; 7 positions agree with TRBD1. V lost 2 bases, J lost 8 bases, and 5 bases stayed unmatched. The germline CDR1 and CDR2 sequences are MDHEN and SYDVKM. This CDR3 region has 14 residues. CDR3 residues: CASSLGDRREKLFF. The DNA for the CDR3 is TGTGCCAGCAGTTTAGGGGACAGACGGGAAAAACTGTTTTTT.

J is TRBJ2-6 and V is TRBV7-9; no definite D call. V was clipped by 1 base and J by 2 bases, with 6 bases between them. This CDR3 comprises 15 residues. CDR1 and CDR2 from the germline V gene are SEHNR and FQNEAQ (reference sequence). The CDR3 reads CASSLVPPGANVLTF. CDR3 DNA: TGTGCCAGCAGCTTAGTTCCTCCTGGGGCCAACGTCCTGACTTTC.

The chain couples TRBV14 to TRBJ1-1, with D possibly being TRBD1 (5 bases). From germline, CDR1 is SGHDN and CDR2 FVKESK. The V gene lost 3 bases and the J gene lost 0 bases, with 17 bases spanning the gap. The CDR3 loop spans 17 amino acids. The CDR3 nucleotides are TGTGCCAGCAGCCAGAGTTACGGGGGATCGATGAACACTGAAGCTTTCTTT. Its translation is CASSQSYGGSMNTEAFF.

The chain couples TRBV11-2 to TRBJ1-6; possibly TRBD1 for D (5 bases). Per germline, CDR1 SGHAT and CDR2 FQNNGV. The CDR3 length is 15 residues. V lost 2 bases and J 9 bases, leaving 14 bases between the germline ends. The CDR3 DNA follows: TGTGCCAGCAGCTTATTCGGGGGAGAGGTTTCACCCCTCCACTTT. Translated: CASSLFGGEVSPLHF.

The chain links TRBV7-9 to TRBJ1-3; TRBD1 is a possible D gene (5 bases). From germline, CDR1 is SEHNR and CDR2 FQNEAQ (reference sequence). This CDR3 region has 17 residues. Trimming removed 1 base at V and 0 bases at J, with 13 bases between. Here the CDR3 DNA reads TGTGCCAGCAGCTTAGGACAGCTCGTTTACTCTGGAAACACCATATATTTT. Protein sequence: CASSLGQLVYSGNTIYF.

The chain recombines TRBV28 with TRBJ1-1, with TRBD1 as a possible D gene (5 bases). This CDR3 contains 13 residues. The V gene's germline CDR1 is MDHEN and CDR2 SYDVKM. The V end was cut by 8 bases, the J end by 11 bases, with 21 bases between. This CDR3 reads CASQAHSQGSAFF. The CDR3 DNA follows: TGTGCCAGCCAAGCACACAGCCAGGGTTCGGCTTTCTTT.

V gene TRBV9 combines with J gene TRBJ2-3; 12 nucleotides agree with TRBD2. The CDR3 loop spans 16 amino acids. V lost 3 bases and J lost 2; bases outside the gene matches: 4. CDR1 and CDR2 (germline): SGDLS, YYNGEE. The CDR3 loop is CASSASSGRATDTQYF. The CDR3 DNA follows: TGTGCCAGCAGCGCCTCTAGCGGGAGGGCCACAGATACGCAGTATTTT. The full variable domain, completed using reference TRBV9 and TRBJ2-3, is DSGVTQTPKHLITATGQRVTLRCSPRSGDLSVYWYQQSLDQGLQFLIQYYNGEERAKGNILERFSAQQFPDLHSELNLSSLELGDSALYFCASSASSGRATDTQYFGPGTRLTVL.

The chain uses TRBV21-1 and TRBJ2-1; the D call TRBD2 from the table was never checked on the DNA. TRBV21-1 is a recognized pseudogene. CDR3 length: 18 amino acids. This CDR3 reads CASSKLGGSGSSYNEQFF. In nucleotides, the CDR3 is TGTGCCAGCAGCAAATTGGGGGGGAGCGGGAGCTCCTACAATGAGCAGTTCTTC.